These T cell receptor beta chains were read from a single sample in a study of T cell repertoires in cytomegalovirus infection. Their specific antigens are unknown. In TCRdb, the reads were re-called with MiXCR into one record per CDR3 protein. In the table there are just under 500,000 distinct CDR3 sequences, 30% to 35% of which are singletons. The sample in question was cultured PBMCs, obtained from culture after CMV antigen stimulation. The source is a human donor in good health (CMV status not recorded). Some clones in this sample may be carry-over from other donors' samples. CDR3s leave out the opening cysteine and the closing phenylalanine or tryptophan. Clone size is not always given. Where it is, it says once, few, many or a class for expanded clones.

j_call: TRBJ2-5; cdr3_length: 11; clone_size: -; v_call: TRBV7-8; cdr3_aa: ASSLFVGETQY
j_call: TRBJ2-3; cdr3_length: 14; clone_size: -; v_call: TRBV27; cdr3_aa: ASSSLGLAGWDTQY
j_call: TRBJ2-1; cdr3_length: 14; clone_size: -; v_call: TRBV6-1; cdr3_aa: ASSDSAGGSYNEQF
j_call: TRBJ1-2; cdr3_length: 16; clone_size: once; v_call: TRBV13; cdr3_aa: ASSIQPPVGGKTYGYT
j_call: TRBJ1-1; cdr3_length: 11; clone_size: few; v_call: TRBV7-8; cdr3_aa: ASSLSTETEAF
j_call: TRBJ2-3; cdr3_length: 12; clone_size: many; v_call: TRBV7-2; cdr3_aa: ASSSTPLPDTQY
j_call: TRBJ1-5; cdr3_length: 17; clone_size: -; v_call: TRBV27; cdr3_aa: ASSPDRERFYYSNQPQH
j_call: TRBJ2-7; cdr3_length: 9; clone_size: few; v_call: TRBV12-3/TRBV12-4; cdr3_aa: ASSEAGGKY
j_call: TRBJ2-7; cdr3_length: 12; clone_size: -; v_call: TRBV6-5; cdr3_aa: ASSFLGSIYEQY
j_call: TRBJ1-2; cdr3_length: 11; clone_size: -; v_call: TRBV7-8; cdr3_aa: ASSSVGNYGYT
j_call: TRBJ1-3; cdr3_length: 12; clone_size: -; v_call: TRBV7-9; cdr3_aa: ASSLRTSGNTIY
j_call: TRBJ1-4; cdr3_length: 14; clone_size: few; v_call: TRBV7-2; cdr3_aa: ASSLGTHATNEKLF
j_call: TRBJ1-5; cdr3_length: 13; clone_size: -; v_call: TRBV7-9; cdr3_aa: ASSESGRSNQPQH
j_call: TRBJ1-2; cdr3_length: 15; clone_size: many; v_call: TRBV7-2; cdr3_aa: ASSRSDIFPANYGYT
j_call: TRBJ2-7; cdr3_length: 11; clone_size: few; v_call: TRBV11-2; cdr3_aa: ASTRGQGLEQY
j_call: TRBJ1-5; cdr3_length: 16; clone_size: -; v_call: TRBV23-1; cdr3_aa: ASSATRDRTYSNQPQH
j_call: TRBJ2-3; cdr3_length: 14; clone_size: -; v_call: TRBV19; cdr3_aa: ASSKESGYSTDTQY
j_call: TRBJ1-2; cdr3_length: 13; clone_size: few; v_call: TRBV12-3/TRBV12-4; cdr3_aa: ASSLQTGLNYGYT
j_call: TRBJ1-2; cdr3_length: 10; clone_size: -; v_call: TRBV19; cdr3_aa: ASRIQGWGYT
j_call: TRBJ2-2; cdr3_length: 13; clone_size: -; v_call: TRBV4-1; cdr3_aa: ASSQVDLNTGELF
j_call: TRBJ2-7; cdr3_length: 13; clone_size: -; v_call: TRBV2; cdr3_aa: ASSQDWLLEGAQY
j_call: TRBJ2-7; cdr3_length: 12; clone_size: -; v_call: TRBV9; cdr3_aa: ASSVEGGGDEQY
j_call: TRBJ1-5; cdr3_length: 12; clone_size: few; v_call: TRBV7-2; cdr3_aa: ASSLGGQGQPQH
j_call: TRBJ2-3; cdr3_length: 15; clone_size: -; v_call: TRBV19; cdr3_aa: ASSITGTPSFSDTQY
j_call: TRBJ1-1; cdr3_length: 13; clone_size: -; v_call: TRBV14; cdr3_aa: ASSRRTGAGTEAF
j_call: TRBJ1-2; cdr3_length: 15; clone_size: -; v_call: TRBV28; cdr3_aa: ASSSGTPPREANNYT
j_call: TRBJ2-5; cdr3_length: 15; clone_size: few; v_call: TRBV7-8; cdr3_aa: ASSLGWRGKGQETQY
j_call: TRBJ2-5; cdr3_length: 15; clone_size: -; v_call: TRBV7-2; cdr3_aa: ASSFVLAGAFQETQY
j_call: TRBJ1-1; cdr3_length: 12; clone_size: -; v_call: TRBV6-8; cdr3_aa: ASRGTGLNTEAF